This TCR beta chain comes out of a study of cytomegalovirus exposure and HLA in healthy donors. Overall study results and limits: At a 0.05 false discovery rate, a later analysis found over 15,000 TCR beta sequences to be associated with HLA alleles. Whilst most TCR sequences proved rare, a subset of public TCRs occurred across many donors. The study put 150 to 200 TCR beta chains on its list as cytomegalovirus-associated.

The germline CDR1 and CDR2 sequences are SGHRS and YFSETQ. This CDR3 is 13 amino acids long. Trimming removed 2 bases from V and 1 base from J, with 6 bases in between. Primers: 60 Vbeta forward and 13 Jbeta reverse. Clones were read by immunoSEQ multiplex PCR, and TCRdb kept only the in-frame ones, dropping some. The repertoire has approximately 110,000 clones, 65% to 80% of them found once; the top ten carry around 4%. Notes on this clone: Its antigen is not identified.

What was sequenced was PBMCs. This chain joins TRBV5-1 and TRBJ1-1, with D possibly TRBD1 on 5 matching bases. The sequence was collected from a human donor in good health. The CDR3 DNA sequence: TGCGCCAGCAGCTTCGACAGGAACACTGAAGCTTTCTTT. This sequence encodes CASSFDRNTEAFF.